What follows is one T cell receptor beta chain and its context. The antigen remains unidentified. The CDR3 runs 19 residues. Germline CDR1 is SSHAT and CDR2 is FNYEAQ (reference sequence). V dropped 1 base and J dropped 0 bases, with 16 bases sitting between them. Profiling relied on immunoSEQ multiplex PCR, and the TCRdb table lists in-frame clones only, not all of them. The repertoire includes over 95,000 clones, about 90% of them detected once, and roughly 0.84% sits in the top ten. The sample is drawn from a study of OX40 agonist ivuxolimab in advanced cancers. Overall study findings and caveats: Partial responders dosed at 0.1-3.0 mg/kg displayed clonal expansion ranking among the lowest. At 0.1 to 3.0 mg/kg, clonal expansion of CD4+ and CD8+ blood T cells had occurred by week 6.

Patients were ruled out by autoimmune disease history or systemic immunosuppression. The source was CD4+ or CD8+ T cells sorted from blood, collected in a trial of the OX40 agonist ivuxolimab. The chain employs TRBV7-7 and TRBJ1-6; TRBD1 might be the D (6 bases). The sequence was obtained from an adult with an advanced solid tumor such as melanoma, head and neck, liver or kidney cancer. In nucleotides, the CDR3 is TGTGCCAGCAGCTTAGGGTCGGGGGCCGAGAGCTCCTATAATTCACCCCTCCACTTT. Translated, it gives CASSLGSGAESSYNSPLHF.